This TCR beta chain is drawn from a study of molecular identifiers for immune sequencing clone quantification. This clonotype was found a few times. Its target is unknown. Preparation of the bulk TCR libraries relied on previously described methods and listed TCR primers. TCRdb re-derived calls from the PCR reads in MiXCR, one entry per CDR3 protein. The sample contains some 590,000 distinct CDR3 sequences, 25% of which appear only once. V lost 3 bases and J lost 5; bases outside the gene matches: 6. The germline V gene has CDR1 LNHDA and CDR2 SQIVND (reference sequence). The CDR3 is 16 residues long. Study outcomes and limitations: Clones with over 20 RNA copies captured over 98% of effector molecules but under 1% of naive ones.

The chain recombines TRBV19 with TRBJ2-3, with 12 positions matching TRBD2. Sequencing used naive CD8+ T cells from blood, with Jurkat cell RNA spiked in. The subset denotes: FACS-sorted CD8+CD4-CCR7+CD45RA+ naive T cells. The source is a human donor in good health. Some libraries in this study had Jurkat cell RNA spiked in. The CDR3 here is CASSMRLAGAKDTQYF. DNA for the CDR3: TGTGCCAGTAGTATGAGACTAGCGGGGGCAAAAGATACGCAGTATTTT.